The clone carrying this T cell receptor (beta chain) has only a few counts. The antigen remains unidentified. This sample stems from a study of T-cell reconstitution after alpha-beta-depleted transplantation in children. Notes on the study in general: High day-60 TCRbeta diversity in some patients came from surviving recipient T cells and thymic progenitors. Newly produced T cells mostly provided counts and TCRbeta diversity after one year, as hyperexpanded clones declined. Approximately two months post-transplant, alpha-beta T cells reportedly originated from several hundred expanded graft clones.

The TCRbeta library was prepared with unique molecular identifiers. One entry per CDR3 protein results from TCRdb running MiXCR on the PCR reads. The sample includes about 440,000 distinct CDR3 sequences, about 40% of them seen just once. CDR1 is SNHLY and CDR2 is FYNNEI in the germline V gene. The CDR3 loop spans 14 amino acids. V gave up 9 bases and J gave up 10 bases; unmatched junction bases: 15. The source material was PBMCs, sampled before TCRalphabeta/CD19-depleted stem cell transplant. This sequence joins TRBV2 and TRBJ2-1; 7 bases are shared with TRBD2. This receptor was taken from a girl aged 2 to 9 with aplastic anemia, due to receive a stem cell transplant. The CDR3 loop is CARAPGGSQDEQFF. As DNA, the CDR3 is TGTGCCAGGGCCCCGGGCGGGAGTCAAGACGAGCAGTTCTTC.